This TCR beta chain comes out of a study of T-cell memory formation after mild COVID-19. This CDR3 contains 14 residues. CDR1 is LNHDA, CDR2 SQIVND, per germline (reference sequence). The ends lost 6 bases at V and 7 bases at J; junction bases unmatched: 11. The study's findings and limits: There was a balanced CD4/CD8 profile in clones contracting day 15 to 85, and later expanders leaned CD4+.

This clonotype was detected once. What it binds is not known. TCRdb itself ran the 5' RACE reads through MiXCR, one entry per CDR3 protein. The sample consists of approximately 410,000 distinct CDR3 sequences, around a quarter of them appearing once. The sequence came from an adult woman who had mild COVID-19 (a few samples of this study predate the infection). Cell type and time point are not known. This chain uses TRBV19 with TRBJ1-1; 7 nucleotides line up with TRBD1. Sample: PBMCs or a T cell subset sorted from them (not recorded which). The CDR3: CASRTDRNFFEAFF. The DNA of the CDR3 is TGTGCCAGTAGGACGGACAGGAACTTTTTTGAAGCTTTCTTT.